A selection of T cell receptor beta chains follows, all from one sample in a study of blood T cell repertoires in COVID-19. Profiled with immunoSEQ multiplex PCR; TCRdb holds only in-frame clones, not every one. The data contain some 400,000 clones, 80% to 95% of them seen just once; the ten biggest clones take up roughly 0.86%. Sequenced: PBMCs or T cells enriched from blood (not recorded which). The source of these receptors is a woman aged 35 to 49 who had been exposed to COVID-19. CDR3s include the opening cysteine and the closing phenylalanine or tryptophan. A D gene is named only where the DNA matches it firmly. For some rows the clone size is stated as once, few or many, or as a class when expanded; others skip it.

j_gene,abundance,d_gene,v_gene,CDR3aa,CDR3nt
TRBJ1-3,-,TRBD1,TRBV19,CASTLLEGAAGNTIYF,TGTGCCAGTACCTTACTCGAGGGGGCCGCTGGAAACACCATATATTTT
TRBJ1-5,once,TRBD1,TRBV5-5,CASSRGQGLLMGQPQHF,TGTGCCAGCAGCCGCGGACAGGGATTATTGATGGGTCAGCCCCAGCATTTT
TRBJ2-7,-,-,TRBV3-1/TRBV3-2,CASSQDFGGAYEQYF,TGTGCCAGCAGCCAAGATTTTGGAGGGGCCTACGAGCAGTACTTC
TRBJ2-1,-,TRBD1,TRBV7-9,CASSFSPGTGRDEQFF,TGTGCCAGCAGCTTCTCACCAGGGACAGGCCGAGATGAGCAGTTCTTC
TRBJ2-1,-,-,TRBV27,CASSSLAIGGSSYNEQFF,TGTGCCAGCAGTTCCTTAGCTATCGGGGGAAGCTCCTACAATGAGCAGTTCTTC
TRBJ2-7,-,TRBD2,TRBV6-1,CASSDAAGAIWEQYF,TGTGCCAGCAGTGATGCGGCGGGAGCCATTTGGGAGCAGTACTTC
TRBJ1-2,-,-,TRBV6-4,CASSDGTRYGYTF,TGTGCCAGCAGTGACGGGACACGCTATGGCTACACCTTC
TRBJ2-7,-,-,TRBV21-1,CARGETGGSYEQYF,TGTGCCCGGGGCGAAACAGGGGGCAGCTACGAGCAGTACTTC
TRBJ1-1,-,-,TRBV11-3,CASSLRMGAEAFF,TGTGCCAGCAGCCTCCGGATGGGGGCAGAAGCTTTCTTT
TRBJ2-7,-,-,TRBV12-5,CASGGDTYEQYF,TGTGCTAGTGGAGGGGACACCTACGAGCAGTACTTC
TRBJ1-5,-,-,TRBV6-7,CASRLQGRRFQPQHF,TGTGCCAGCAGACTACAGGGTAGGCGGTTTCAGCCCCAGCATTTT
TRBJ1-1,-,-,TRBV7-9,CASSPPGLNTEAFF,TGTGCCAGCAGCCCGCCGGGGTTGAACACTGAAGCTTTCTTT
TRBJ1-2,once,-,TRBV6-5,CASSYSGYGYTF,TGTGCCAGCAGTTACTCCGGGTATGGCTACACCTTC
TRBJ1-2,few,-,TRBV7-8,CASSLGQNYGYTF,TGTGCCAGCAGCTTAGGGCAGAACTATGGCTACACCTTC
TRBJ2-5,-,-,TRBV5-1,CASSTAGTYQETQYF,TGCGCCAGCAGCACGGCGGGGACGTACCAAGAGACCCAGTACTTC
TRBJ1-3,-,TRBD1,TRBV5-4,CASSPGGSGNTIYF,TGTGCCAGCAGCCCAGGGGGCTCTGGAAACACCATATATTTT
TRBJ2-7,few,-,TRBV7-2,CASSLAADPAYEQYF,TGTGCCAGCAGCTTAGCGGCGGATCCAGCCTACGAGCAGTACTTC